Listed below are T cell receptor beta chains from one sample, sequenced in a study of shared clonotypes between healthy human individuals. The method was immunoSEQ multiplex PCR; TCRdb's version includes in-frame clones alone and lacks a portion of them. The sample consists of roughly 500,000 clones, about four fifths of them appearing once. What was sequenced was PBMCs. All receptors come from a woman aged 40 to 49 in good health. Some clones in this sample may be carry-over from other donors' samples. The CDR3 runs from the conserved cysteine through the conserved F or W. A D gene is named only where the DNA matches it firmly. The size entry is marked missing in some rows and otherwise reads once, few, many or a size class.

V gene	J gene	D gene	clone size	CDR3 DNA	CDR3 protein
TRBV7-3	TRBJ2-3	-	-	TGTGCCAGCAGCTTCTCGGGGGGACAATGGGATACGCAGTATTTT	CASSFSGGQWDTQYF
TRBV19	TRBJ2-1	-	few	TGTGCCAGTAGTCCCCGACTAGGGGCCTTTTACAATGAGCAGTTCTTC	CASSPRLGAFYNEQFF
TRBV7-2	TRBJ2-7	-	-	TGTGCCAGCAGCTTTGGCCTAGCGAGCTACGAGCAGTACTTC	CASSFGLASYEQYF
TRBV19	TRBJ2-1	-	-	TGTGCCACCGAACAAGACTCCTACAATGAGCAGTTCTTC	CATEQDSYNEQFF
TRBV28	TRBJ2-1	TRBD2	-	TGTGCCAGCATGGTTGCGGGACTAGCATACAATGAGCAGTTCTTC	CASMVAGLAYNEQFF
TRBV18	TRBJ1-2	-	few	TGTGCCAGCTCACCACGTTATCCCTTTAGCACCTTC	CASSPRYPFSTF
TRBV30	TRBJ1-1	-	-	TGTGCCTGGAGTAGGCGGAACACTGAAGCTTTCTTT	CAWSRRNTEAFF
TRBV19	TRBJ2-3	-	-	TGTGCCAGTAGTAAAGCCGGGGGCACAGATACGCAGTATTTT	CASSKAGGTDTQYF
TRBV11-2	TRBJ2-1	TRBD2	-	TGTGCCAGCAGCTTAGCTAGCGGGGCCTACAATGAGCAGTTCTTC	CASSLASGAYNEQFF
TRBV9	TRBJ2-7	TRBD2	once	TGTGCCAGCAGTGAAGCGGGGCTCTCCTACGAGCAGTACTTC	CASSEAGLSYEQYF
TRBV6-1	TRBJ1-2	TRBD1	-	TGTGCCAGCAGTGAAGGACAGGGGCTCTATGGCTACACCTTC	CASSEGQGLYGYTF
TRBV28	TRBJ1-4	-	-	TGTGCCAGCACCGGAGGTGGTGAAAAACTGTTTTTT	CASTGGGEKLFF
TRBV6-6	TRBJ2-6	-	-	TGTGCCAGCAGTTACTCAAGCTCTGGGGCCAACGTCCTGACTTTC	CASSYSSSGANVLTF
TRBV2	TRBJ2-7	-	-	TGTGCCAGCACCGAGGAGCGGGTGGGGCAGTACTTC	CASTEERVGQYF
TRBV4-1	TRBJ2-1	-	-	TGCGCCAGCAGCCAAGGGACTCACTCCTACAATGAGCAGTTCTTC	CASSQGTHSYNEQFF
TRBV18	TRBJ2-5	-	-	TGTGCCAGCTCGCCCCTGGGGGCAAGGGAGACCCAGTACTTC	CASSPLGARETQYF
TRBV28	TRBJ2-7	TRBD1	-	TGTGCCAGCAGTCCAGGACAGGGGACCGAGCAGTACTTC	CASSPGQGTEQYF
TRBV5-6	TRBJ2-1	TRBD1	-	TGTGCCAGCAGCTCAGGGACAGACAATGAGCAGTTCTTC	CASSSGTDNEQFF
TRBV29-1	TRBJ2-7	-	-	TGCAGCGTTTTGGGGGTAAGCGAGCAGTACTTC	CSVLGVSEQYF
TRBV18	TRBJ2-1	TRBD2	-	TGTGCCAGCTCACCAACTAGCGGGGCGGACAATGAGCAGTTCTTC	CASSPTSGADNEQFF
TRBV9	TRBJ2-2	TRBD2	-	TGTGCCAGCAGCGCGAGGACTAGCGCAGACACCGGGGAGCTGTTTTTT	CASSARTSADTGELFF
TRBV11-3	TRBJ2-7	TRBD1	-	TGTGCCAGCAGCCACGGGACAGTCGGCTCCTACGAGCAGTACTTC	CASSHGTVGSYEQYF
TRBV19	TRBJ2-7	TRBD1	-	TGTGCCAGTAGTCCAACAGGGGAAATGGCCTACGAGCAGTACTTC	CASSPTGEMAYEQYF
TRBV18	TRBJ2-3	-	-	TGTGCCAGCTCACCACGAGGGAGCACAGATACGCAGTATTTT	CASSPRGSTDTQYF
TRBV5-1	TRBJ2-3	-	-	TGCGCCAGCAGCTCGGGAGCAGGCACAGATACGCAGTATTTT	CASSSGAGTDTQYF
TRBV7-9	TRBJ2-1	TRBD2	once	TGTGCCAGCAGCTTCAGAGCTAGCGGGAGGTACAATGAGCAGTTCTTC	CASSFRASGRYNEQFF
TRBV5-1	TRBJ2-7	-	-	TGCGCCAGCAGCTTCCAGGGTTACGAGCAGTACTTC	CASSFQGYEQYF
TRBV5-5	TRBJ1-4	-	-	TGTGCCAGCATATCCCGGGGCAGCACAGGAGAAAAACTGTTTTTT	CASISRGSTGEKLFF
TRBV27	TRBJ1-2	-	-	TGTGCCAGCAGTTCGACCCATAACTATGGCTACACCTTC	CASSSTHNYGYTF
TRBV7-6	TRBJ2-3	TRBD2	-	TGTGCCAGCACCCCCCTAGCGGGCCATAGCACAGATACGCAGTATTTT	CASTPLAGHSTDTQYF
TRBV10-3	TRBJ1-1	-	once	TGTGCCATCAGTGGAAATCTCGAAGCTTTCTTT	CAISGNLEAFF
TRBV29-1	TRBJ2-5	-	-	TGCAGCGGCGGCGGGGGAAGGGGGGAGACCCAGTACTTC	CSGGGGRGETQYF
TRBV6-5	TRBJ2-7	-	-	TGTGCCAGCAGTTACTCGGAGGGATCCTACGAGCAGTACTTC	CASSYSEGSYEQYF
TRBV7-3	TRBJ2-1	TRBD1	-	TGTGCCAGCAGCTTTGCCGGGACAGGGGGCTTCGATGAGCAGTTCTTC	CASSFAGTGGFDEQFF
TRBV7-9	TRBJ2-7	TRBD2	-	TGTGCCAGCAGCCAAGAAAGCCCAGCGGGAGGGCCCTACGAGCAGTACTTC	CASSQESPAGGPYEQYF
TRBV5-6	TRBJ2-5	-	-	TGTGCCAGCACCCCCGTGTTTGACTCCGGGACCCAGTACTTC	CASTPVFDSGTQYF
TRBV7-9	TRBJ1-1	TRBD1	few	TGTGCCAGCAGCTTGGGACAGGGGGGGCACACTGAAGCTTTCTTT	CASSLGQGGHTEAFF
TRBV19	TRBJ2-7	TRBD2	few	TGTGCCAGTAGGGCTAGCGGGGTCTCCTACGAGCAGTACTTC	CASRASGVSYEQYF
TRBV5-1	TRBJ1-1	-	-	TGCGCCAGCAGCTTGGGGCGGGAGAACACTGAAGCTTTCTTT	CASSLGRENTEAFF
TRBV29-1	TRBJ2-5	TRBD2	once	TGCAGCGTCCCCCTAAGCGGGAGTAGGGAGACCCAGTACTTC	CSVPLSGSRETQYF
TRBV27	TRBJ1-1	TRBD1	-	TGTGCCAGCAGTTTATCCGCAGGGGGCACTGAAGCTTTCTTT	CASSLSAGGTEAFF
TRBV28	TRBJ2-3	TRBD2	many	TGTGCCAGCAGTTCGGTACTAGCGCACACAGATACGCAGTATTTT	CASSSVLAHTDTQYF
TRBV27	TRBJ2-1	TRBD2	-	TGTGCCAGCAGTTTAAGACTAGCTAGCGATGAGCAGTTCTTC	CASSLRLASDEQFF
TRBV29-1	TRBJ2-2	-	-	TGCAGCGCCATGCTCCGACAGACCACCGGGGAGCTGTTTTTT	CSAMLRQTTGELFF
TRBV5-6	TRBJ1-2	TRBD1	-	TGTGCCAGCAGCTCACAGGGGTATGGCTATGGCTACACCTTC	CASSSQGYGYGYTF
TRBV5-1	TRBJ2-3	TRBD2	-	TGCGCCAGTTCCCTCCAAGCGGGAGGGCCCTCGGATACGCAGTATTTT	CASSLQAGGPSDTQYF
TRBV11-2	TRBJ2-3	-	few	TGTGCCAGCAGCTTAGATTCAACAGGCGTGGCAGATACGCAGTATTTT	CASSLDSTGVADTQYF
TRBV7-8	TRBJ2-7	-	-	TGTGCCAGCAGTTCTCCCCTGAGGGGCCCCTACGAGCAGTACTTC	CASSSPLRGPYEQYF
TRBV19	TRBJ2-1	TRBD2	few	TGTGCCAGTAGTATTTATAGCGGGATTAAAAATGAGCAGTTCTTC	CASSIYSGIKNEQFF
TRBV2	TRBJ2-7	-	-	TGTGCCAGCGAGGCTAGGTACGAGCAGTACTTC	CASEARYEQYF
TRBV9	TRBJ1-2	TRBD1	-	TGTGCCAGCAGCGTGGGGACAGTCCTTTATGGCTACACCTTC	CASSVGTVLYGYTF
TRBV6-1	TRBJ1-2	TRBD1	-	TGTGCCAGCAGTGATTGGACAGGGGGCTATGGCTACACCTTC	CASSDWTGGYGYTF
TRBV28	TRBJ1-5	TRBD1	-	TGTGCCAGCAGTTTGAACAGGGGTCAGCCCCAGCATTTT	CASSLNRGQPQHF
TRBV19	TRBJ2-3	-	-	TGTGCCAGTAGCATAACGGGAGTAGATACGCAGTATTTT	CASSITGVDTQYF
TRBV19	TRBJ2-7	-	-	TGTGCCAGTAGTATAGGTTCCAGAGCCTACGAGCAGTACTTC	CASSIGSRAYEQYF
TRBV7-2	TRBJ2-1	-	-	TGTGCCAGCAGCTTACCACGTCGATCCTACAATGAGCAGTTCTTC	CASSLPRRSYNEQFF
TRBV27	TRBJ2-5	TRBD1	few	TGTGCCAGCAGTTCCGACAGGGGGGGGACCCAGTACTTC	CASSSDRGGTQYF
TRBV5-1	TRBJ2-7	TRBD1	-	TGCGCCAGCAGCTCGACCGGGACAGGCAGCGAGCAGTACTTC	CASSSTGTGSEQYF
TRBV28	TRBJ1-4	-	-	TGTGCCAGCAGTTATGGGAAGGGGTCGCAGGAAAAACTGTTTTTT	CASSYGKGSQEKLFF